This passage covers 29 T cell receptor beta chains from one sample sequenced in a study of T cell responses to AZD1222 COVID-19 vaccine. The repertoire was sequenced with immunoSEQ multiplex PCR; TCRdb's copy has only in-frame clones and lacks some. The table shows 130,000 to 150,000 clones, with under 95% occurring only once. This specimen was peripheral blood, taken on day 0 of AZD1222 vaccination. These receptors originate from an adult in good health.

J is TRBJ1-1 and V is TRBV20-1; D possibly corresponds to TRBD1 (6 bases). Germline loops: CDR1 DFQATT, CDR2 SNEGSKA (reference sequence). The germline V and J ends were trimmed by 3 bases and 4 bases, with 18 bases remaining between them. This CDR3 spans 15 amino acids. CDR3 bases: TGCAGTGCTAGTGCCAAACAGGGTTGGAGCACTGAAGCTTTCTTT. Its protein is CSASAKQGWSTEAFF.

The J gene is TRBJ2-7, the V gene TRBV6-5; a possible D gene is TRBD1 (6 bases). The CDR3 totals 13 residues. The germline gives CDR1 MNHEY, CDR2 SVGAGI. Trimming removed 6 bases at V and 0 bases at J, with 9 bases between. The DNA of the CDR3 is TGTGCCAGCAGCCGGACAGACTCCTACGAGCAGTACTTC. Translating it yields CASSRTDSYEQYF.

The V call is TRBV7-9, the J call TRBJ1-6; D perhaps matches TRBD1 (5 bases). The CDR3 is made up of 13 amino acids. V lost 8 bases, J lost 9 bases, and 14 bases lay in between. Per germline, CDR1 SEHNR and CDR2 FQNEAQ (reference sequence). CDR3 protein: CASAQEEGSPLHF. The CDR3 bases are TGTGCCAGCGCACAGGAGGAGGGTTCACCCCTCCACTTT.

The genes are TRBV5-4 and TRBJ2-1, with a possible D match to TRBD1 (7 bases). The length of the CDR3 is 13 residues. V gave up 4 bases and J gave up 10 bases, with 15 bases separating them. The V gene's germline CDR1 is SGHNT and CDR2 YYREEE (reference sequence). In nucleotides, the CDR3 is TGTGCCAGCAGCCCAATCCAGGGGGGCGAGCAGTTCTTC. Protein product: CASSPIQGGEQFF.

This CDR3 is CASSPTPSDSPLHF. The CDR3 region has the DNA TGTGCCAGCTCACCGACACCCTCGGATTCACCCCTCCACTTT. The V call is TRBV18, the J call TRBJ1-6; D is unclear. The germline gives CDR1 KGHSH, CDR2 LQKENI. V was shortened by 3 bases and J by 8 bases, with 11 bases between the two germline ends. This CDR3 has 14 residues.

The DNA for the CDR3 is TGCGCCAGCAGCCAAGTTCATAGCGGGAGGACCTACGAGCAGTACTTC. This sequence encodes CASSQVHSGRTYEQYF. The gene calls are TRBV4-3 and TRBJ2-7; 10 bases agree with TRBD2. V shed 1 base, J shed 2 bases, and the junction held 5 bases outside the gene matches. CDR1 and CDR2 (germline): LGHNA, YSLEER. The CDR3 contains 16 residues.

The chain employs TRBV6-5 and TRBJ1-4, with a weak D call TRBD1 (5 bases). The germline V gene encodes CDR1 MNHEY and CDR2 SVGAGI. V shed 0 bases and J shed 12 bases, with 8 bases lying between them. This CDR3 contains 12 residues. CDR3 sequence: CASSYSGDELFF. The DNA of the CDR3 is TGTGCCAGCAGTTACTCGGGGGACGAACTGTTTTTT.

CDR3 sequence reads: CASSMMGQGSSYNSPLHF. DNA of the CDR3: TGTGCCAGCTCAATGATGGGACAGGGGAGCTCCTATAATTCACCCCTCCACTTT. The chain joins TRBV18 to TRBJ1-6; TRBD1 agrees at 10 bases. The CDR3 spans 18 residues. V gave up 5 bases and J gave up 0 bases; unmatched junction bases: 7. Germline V CDR1 and CDR2: KGHSH, LQKENI. Together with reference TRBV18 and TRBJ1-6, the CDR3 gives the full variable domain: NAGVMQNPRHLVRRRGQEARLRCSPMKGHSHVYWYRQLPEEGLKFMVYLQKENIIDESGMPKERFSAEFPKEGPSILRIQQVVRGDSAAYFCASSMMGQGSSYNSPLHFGNGTRLTVT.

V gene TRBV14 combines with J gene TRBJ2-2, with D maybe TRBD1 (5 bases). Trimming removed 2 bases at V and 0 bases at J, with 10 bases between. The germline V gene has CDR1 SGHDN and CDR2 FVKESK. CDR3 length equals 16 residues. The CDR3 protein is CASSQFRGANTGELFF. The CDR3 DNA reads TGTGCCAGCAGCCAATTTAGGGGCGCGAACACCGGGGAGCTGTTTTTT.

The rearrangement links TRBV7-2 to TRBJ2-7; D remains ambiguous. Germline V gene sequence: CDR1 SGHTA, CDR2 FQGNSA. This CDR3 region has 14 residues. The V gene lost 1 base and the J gene lost 3 bases, with 10 bases spanning the gap. The CDR3 nucleotides read TGTGCCAGCAGCTTAGGTGGGAACCACTACGAGCAGTACTTC. Translated, it gives CASSLGGNHYEQYF.

V is TRBV2 and J is TRBJ2-5; D might be TRBD2 (6 bases). This CDR3 contains 14 residues. Germline V gene lookup returns CDR1 SNHLY and CDR2 FYNNEI. Trimming shortened V by 2 bases and J by 7 bases, and 14 bases separated the two germline ends. The CDR3 coding sequence is TGTGCCAGCAGTGAATTGAGAGGGCGGGGGACCCAGTACTTC. Translation: CASSELRGRGTQYF.

The chain joins TRBV4-1 to TRBJ2-1, with TRBD1 as a possible D gene (5 bases). Germline-derived CDR1 and CDR2 are MGHRA and YSYEKL. CDR3 length: 16 amino acids. Trimming cost V 4 bases and J 1 base, with 14 bases left between them. CDR3 sequence: CASSRSGIPSYNEQFF. The CDR3 region has the DNA TGCGCCAGCAGCCGTTCAGGGATTCCTTCCTACAATGAGCAGTTCTTC.

V is TRBV12-3 or TRBV12-4 and J is TRBJ1-1; D unclear. This CDR3 contains 13 residues. Deletions cut 4 bases from V and 7 bases from J, with 13 bases between. The CDR3 nucleotides read TGTGCCAGCAGTTCCTCGGCCCGGGTTGAAGCTTTCTTT. Translated, it gives CASSSSARVEAFF.

This chain joins TRBV19 and TRBJ1-1, with TRBD1 matching over 7 bases. J gave up 6 bases and V 9 bases, and 7 bases lay outside the gene matches. Germline values: CDR1 LNHDA, CDR2 SQIVND (reference sequence). The CDR3 is 12 residues long. Here the CDR3 DNA reads TGTGCCAGCTCCTACAGGGGCGCTGAAGCTTTCTTT. Its protein is CASSYRGAEAFF.

The chain is built from TRBV29-1 and TRBJ2-5, with D possibly TRBD1 on 6 matching bases. The V end lost 3 bases, the J end lost 3 bases, and 8 bases lay between the germline ends. Germline V gives CDR1 SQVTM, CDR2 ANQGSEA. The CDR3 loop spans 12 amino acids. CDR3 amino acids: CSVEAGEETQYF. CDR3 nucleotide sequence: TGCAGCGTTGAGGCAGGGGAAGAGACCCAGTACTTC.

The rearrangement joins TRBV13 to TRBJ2-1; TRBD1 aligns across 7 bases. This CDR3 is 14 amino acids long. The V gene end was trimmed by 10 bases and the J gene end by 4 bases; junction bases not matched to a gene: 10. Germline CDR1 reads PRHDT; CDR2 reads FYEKMQ (reference sequence). CDR3 in amino acids: CAISNRGRYNEQFF. The CDR3 DNA reads TGTGCCATCTCGAACAGGGGAAGGTACAATGAGCAGTTCTTC.

The chain recombines TRBV9 with TRBJ1-5; D ambiguous. V was pared by 4 bases and J by 5 bases, with 10 bases between. This CDR3 spans 13 amino acids. Germline CDR1 reads SGDLS; CDR2 reads YYNGEE. The CDR3 reads CASSPAGYQPQHF. The CDR3, as DNA: TGTGCCAGCAGCCCGGCCGGGTATCAGCCCCAGCATTTT.

The gene calls are TRBV5-1 and TRBJ2-5; 8 bases are a match to TRBD2. The trim removed 2 bases at V and 4 bases at J, leaving 10 bases unmatched. Per germline, CDR1 SGHRS and CDR2 YFSETQ. This CDR3 is built from 16 residues. In nucleotides, the CDR3 is TGCGCCAGCAGCTTTGTCGGCCGGGGGGGCACAGAGACCCAGTACTTC. As protein: CASSFVGRGGTETQYF.

The chain recombines TRBV28 with TRBJ1-1; D might be TRBD1 (6 bases). Germline V lookup: CDR1 MDHEN, CDR2 SYDVKM. V was cut by 2 bases and J by 6 bases, with 16 bases left in between. There are 15 residues in the CDR3. The CDR3 DNA sequence: TGTGCCAGCAGTTTAGGGGCCACAGGGCCACCTGAAGCTTTCTTT. Amino acid sequence: CASSLGATGPPEAFF.

This chain uses TRBV5-5 with TRBJ2-7; 8 bases match TRBD1. This CDR3 has 14 amino acids. V trimming: 4 bases; J trimming: 4 bases; junction bases outside the gene matches: 7. Germline assignment: CDR1 SGHKS and CDR2 YYEKEE (reference sequence). The CDR3 protein is CASSAPDRVYEQYF. The DNA of the CDR3 is TGTGCCAGCAGCGCCCCGGACAGGGTTTACGAGCAGTACTTC.

The chain couples TRBV2 to TRBJ2-5; 7 bases line up with TRBD1. Germline CDR1 and CDR2: SNHLY and FYNNEI. CDR3 length equals 13 residues. The trim removed 6 bases at V and 3 bases at J, leaving 4 bases unmatched. CDR3 sequence reads: CASSWTGEETQYF. CDR3 nucleotide sequence: TGTGCCAGCAGCTGGACAGGAGAAGAGACCCAGTACTTC.

The CDR3 sequence: CASSRIGGTETYEQYF. The CDR3 nucleotides are TGTGCCAGCAGCCGTATAGGGGGGACAGAGACCTACGAGCAGTACTTC. This rearrangement joins TRBV6-2 or TRBV6-3 to TRBJ2-7; TRBD1 might be the D (7 bases). Trimming removed 6 bases at V and 2 bases at J, with 20 bases between. Germline V gene data show CDR1 as MNHEY and CDR2 as SVGEGT. This CDR3 comprises 16 residues.

The chain combines TRBV18 with TRBJ2-5; 13 bases are a match to TRBD2. The end of the DNA fits TRBJ2-7 better, so the J call may be wrong. The CDR3 is 19 residues long. Germline V gene sequence: CDR1 KGHSH, CDR2 LQKENI. CDR3 nucleotides: TGTGCCAGCTCACCGAAACCGGGACTAGCGGGACTAAGCTCCTACGAGCAGTACTTC. Translation: CASSPKPGLAGLSSYEQYF.

This rearrangement joins TRBV7-2 to TRBJ1-5; D not resolved. Trimming shortened V by 5 bases and J by 0 bases, and 11 bases separated the two germline ends. This CDR3 spans 15 amino acids. Looked up from germline, CDR1 is SGHTA and CDR2 is FQGNSA. The CDR3 sequence is CASSLRLHSNQPQHF. CDR3 nucleotides: TGTGCCAGCAGCCTAAGACTCCATAGCAATCAGCCCCAGCATTTT.

The chain's CDR3 is CASSQIGVRDEQYF. For the CDR3, the DNA is TGCGCCAGCAGCCAAATCGGTGTTCGGGACGAGCAGTACTTC. The chain links TRBV4-1 to TRBJ2-7; no reliable D call. The length of the CDR3 is 14 residues. Germline V lookup: CDR1 MGHRA, CDR2 YSYEKL. Deletions cut 2 bases from V and 5 bases from J, with 13 bases between.

This chain links TRBV28 with TRBJ2-7; 11 bases agree with TRBD1. The germline V gene encodes CDR1 MDHEN and CDR2 SYDVKM. The CDR3 is 16 residues long. V was clipped by 5 bases and J by 0 bases; unmatched bases: 6. The CDR3 spells CASSPIGQGASYEQYF. CDR3 nucleotide sequence: TGTGCCAGCAGTCCGATCGGACAGGGGGCCTCCTACGAGCAGTACTTC.

This clone was counted a single time. The gene calls are TRBV9 and TRBJ1-1; D is uncertain. This CDR3 has 13 residues. The V end lost 2 bases, the J end lost 3 bases, and 8 bases lay between the germline ends. The germline CDR1 and CDR2 sequences are SGDLS and YYNGEE. The CDR3 DNA sequence: TGTGCCAGCAGCGTCCACGGGGACACTGAAGCTTTCTTT. Its protein product is CASSVHGDTEAFF.

A single count supports this clone. This CDR3 is CASREGHTDTQYF. The CDR3 DNA reads as TGTGCCAGTAGAGAGGGCCACACAGATACGCAGTATTTT. V gene TRBV19 combines with J gene TRBJ2-3; possible D gene TRBD2, 5 bases. Trimming removed 6 bases at V and 2 bases at J, with 9 bases between. The germline V gene has CDR1 LNHDA and CDR2 SQIVND (reference sequence). The CDR3 is 13 amino acids.

The chain combines TRBV11-2 with TRBJ2-1; D gene ambiguous. CDR3 length equals 13 residues. The germline V gene encodes CDR1 SGHAT and CDR2 FQNNGV. V dropped 5 bases and J dropped 9 bases, with 14 bases sitting between them. This CDR3 is CASSPLIVVEQFF. CDR3 DNA sequence: TGTGCCAGCAGCCCGCTTATAGTCGTTGAGCAGTTCTTC.